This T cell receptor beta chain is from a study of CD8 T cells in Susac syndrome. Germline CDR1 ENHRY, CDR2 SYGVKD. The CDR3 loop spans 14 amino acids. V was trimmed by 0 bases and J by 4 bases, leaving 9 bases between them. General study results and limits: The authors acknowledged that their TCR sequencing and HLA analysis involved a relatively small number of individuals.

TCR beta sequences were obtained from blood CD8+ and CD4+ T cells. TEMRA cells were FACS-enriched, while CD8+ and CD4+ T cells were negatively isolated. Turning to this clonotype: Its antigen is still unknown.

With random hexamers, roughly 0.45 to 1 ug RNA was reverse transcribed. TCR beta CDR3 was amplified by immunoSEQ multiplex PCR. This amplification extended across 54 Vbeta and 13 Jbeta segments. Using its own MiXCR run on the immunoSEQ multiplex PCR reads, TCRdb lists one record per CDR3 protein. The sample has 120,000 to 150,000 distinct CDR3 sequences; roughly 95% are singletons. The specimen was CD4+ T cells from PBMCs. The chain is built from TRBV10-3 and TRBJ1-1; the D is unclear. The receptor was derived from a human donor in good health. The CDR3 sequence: CAISESGGLTEAFF. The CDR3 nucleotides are TGTGCCATCAGTGAGTCGGGTGGCCTCACTGAAGCTTTCTTT.